The 10 T cell receptor beta chains below all came from one sample that was sequenced in a study of T cell repertoires in cytomegalovirus infection. TCRdb re-called the reads through MiXCR, storing one row per CDR3 protein. The sample has around 100,000 distinct CDR3 sequences; 30% are singletons. These TCRs' antigens remain unknown. Sample: CD8+ T cells from cultured PBMCs, taken from culture after CMV antigen stimulation. The receptors shown here come from a human donor in good health (CMV status not recorded). Some clones in this sample may be carry-over from other donors' samples.

This clonotype has a handful of counts. The rearrangement uses TRBV12-3 or TRBV12-4 and TRBJ2-1; 8 bases are a match to TRBD2. The V gene end was trimmed by 2 bases and the J gene end by 6 bases; junction bases not matched to a gene: 6. The CDR3 sequence is 15 residues long. CDR3 DNA: TGTGCCAGCAGTTTACCGGGGGGGGGTGGCAATGAGCAGTTCTTC. Protein sequence: CASSLPGGGGNEQFF.

The V and J genes are TRBV27 and TRBJ2-7, with 8 bases that match TRBD1. The germline V gene has CDR1 MNHEY and CDR2 SMNVEV (reference sequence). This CDR3 contains 14 residues. V lost 0 bases and J lost 7; bases outside the gene matches: 5. Here the CDR3 DNA reads TGTGCCAGCAGTTTATCGACAGGGGCTGGGGAGCAGTACTTC. It codes for CASSLSTGAGEQYF.

This clonotype was picked up a small number of times. The V and J genes are TRBV5-1 and TRBJ2-5; 7 bases agree with TRBD1. This CDR3 contains 15 residues. The V gene's germline CDR1 is SGHRS and CDR2 YFSETQ. The V gene end was trimmed by 2 bases and the J gene end by 1 base; junction bases not matched to a gene: 5. The DNA for the CDR3 is TGCGCCAGCAGCTTCCGGACAGGCCGCCAAGAGACCCAGTACTTC. It encodes CASSFRTGRQETQYF.

The chain has TRBV3-1 and TRBJ2-5; D is perhaps TRBD1 (5 bases). In germline, CDR1 is LGHDT, CDR2 YNNKEL (reference sequence). The CDR3 extends over 16 amino acids. V was cut by 1 base and J by 8 bases, with 20 bases left in between. CDR3 DNA: TGTGCCAGCAGCCAAGCAACTCTGGCCCCAAGGGGCACCCAGTACTTC. It yields the protein CASSQATLAPRGTQYF.

The sample holds a few counts of this clonotype. For the CDR3, the DNA is TGTGCCACCAGCAGAGATCTCGGACAGTCCCACGAGCAGTACTTC. Translating it yields CATSRDLGQSHEQYF. The rearrangement uses TRBV15 and TRBJ2-7; D perhaps matches TRBD1 (6 bases). The length of the CDR3 is 15 residues. Between the trimmed V and J ends, which lost 0 bases and 5 bases, there was a span of 14 bases. Per the germline V gene, CDR1 is LNHNV and CDR2 is YYDKDF (reference sequence).

There are many counts of this clonotype. The chain links TRBV7-2 to TRBJ1-4, with D possibly TRBD1 on 6 matching bases. Between the trimmed V and J ends, which lost 5 bases and 5 bases, there was a span of 12 bases. The CDR3 has 14 amino acids. Looked up from germline, CDR1 is SGHTA and CDR2 is FQGNSA. CDR3 residues: CASSPDSQNEKLFF. In nucleotides, the CDR3 is TGTGCCAGCAGCCCGGACAGCCAAAATGAAAAACTGTTTTTT.

This clonotype was found a few times. The chain has TRBV6-1 and TRBJ2-2; either TRBD1 or TRBD2 may fit D (5 bases each). The CDR3 sequence is 17 residues long. The germline V and J ends were trimmed by 6 bases and 2 bases, with 19 bases remaining between them. Germline lookup yields CDR1 MNHNS and CDR2 SASEGT. DNA for the CDR3: TGTGCCAGCAGATCGCCGGGACGGGACGATAACACCGGGGAGCTGTTTTTT. Translating it yields CASRSPGRDDNTGELFF.

This clonotype appeared a few times. V usage is TRBV7-9 and J usage is TRBJ2-7; tentatively, D is TRBD2 (6 bases). V shed 7 bases and J shed 0 bases, with 10 bases lying between them. CDR3 size: 13 residues. From germline, CDR1 is SEHNR and CDR2 FQNEAQ (reference sequence). The CDR3 DNA follows: TGTGCCAGCACCGCGGGGAACTCCTACGAGCAGTACTTC. Translating it yields CASTAGNSYEQYF.

V is TRBV7-2 and J is TRBJ2-7; D is unresolved. Trimming shortened V by 5 bases and J by 3 bases, and 11 bases separated the two germline ends. The germline V gene has CDR1 SGHTA and CDR2 FQGNSA. The CDR3 contains 13 residues. The CDR3 nucleotides read TGTGCCAGCAGCACTACCCCGGGCTACGAGCAGTACTTC. It codes for CASSTTPGYEQYF.

This clonotype was observed at least ten times. At one end, the junction sequence differs from germline, possibly due to a read error. The chain is built from TRBV7-7 and TRBJ2-1; 12 nucleotides agree with TRBD1. This CDR3 is built from 15 residues. Per the germline V gene, CDR1 is SSHAT and CDR2 is FNYEAQ (reference sequence). CDR3 bases: TGTGCTAGCAGCATCGGGACAGGGGGCTATCATGAGCAGTTCTTC. Residues: CASSIGTGGYHEQFF.